This record covers a single T cell receptor (beta chain). Antigen: not known. These data belong to a study of T cell responses to AZD1222 COVID-19 vaccine. This CDR3 is built from 15 residues. The study's findings and limits: Across the whole spike, CD4 TCRs peaked at regions 160-218 and 743-854. Sampling captured repertoires only after the peak T cell response. Among those given AZD1222, only six were seropositive at baseline. Most donors were white British and more were female, and clonal diversity was possibly underestimated.

TCRdb's copy holds only in-frame clones and misses some; the assay was immunoSEQ multiplex PCR. The data contain around 150,000 clones, 94% of them singletons. This chain uses TRBV21-1 with TRBJ2-7; the table assigns TRBD2, which was not confirmed against the DNA. TRBV21-1 corresponds to a pseudogene. This TCR was sampled from an adult who received the AZD1222 COVID-19 vaccine. The specimen was peripheral blood, collected 28 days after the second AZD1222 dose. This CDR3 is CASRPGTSGRYEQYF. The CDR3 bases are TGTGCCAGCAGACCCGGGACTAGCGGACGCTACGAGCAGTACTTC.